The T cell receptor (beta chain) described here comes from a study of cytomegalovirus exposure and HLA in healthy donors. Regarding the study as a whole: In a later analysis, a missense DCLRE1C variant was linked to TCR beta V- and J-gene trimming. Accurate prediction of HLA-A and HLA-B alleles (for most subjects) was reportedly achieved from TCR beta sequences. Solely CMV serostatus was available to characterize immune exposure.

Comment on this clone: The antigen is unknown.

Germline CDR1 reads SGHRS; CDR2 reads YFSETQ. J gave up 2 bases and V 0 bases, and 2 bases lay outside the gene matches. This CDR3 contains 15 residues. The PCR ran on 60 Vbeta and 13 Jbeta primers. In the study's own analysis: Unique TCR beta chains totaled some 81 million in a later count, with approximately 11 million of them shared. Sequencing was performed with immunoSEQ multiplex PCR; in TCRdb, only in-frame clones are kept and a portion is missing. The DNA was the basis for D and trimming; V, J and clone size are from that table. Here the sample table reports 70,000 or so clones. The receptor comes from a boy aged 5-17 years in good health and CMV-seronegative. The specimen sequenced was PBMCs. The V and J genes are TRBV5-1 and TRBJ2-7, with 10 bases aligning to TRBD2. The CDR3 spells CASSLVSGRAYEQYF. The CDR3 region has the DNA TGCGCCAGCAGCTTGGTAAGCGGGAGGGCCTACGAGCAGTACTTC.